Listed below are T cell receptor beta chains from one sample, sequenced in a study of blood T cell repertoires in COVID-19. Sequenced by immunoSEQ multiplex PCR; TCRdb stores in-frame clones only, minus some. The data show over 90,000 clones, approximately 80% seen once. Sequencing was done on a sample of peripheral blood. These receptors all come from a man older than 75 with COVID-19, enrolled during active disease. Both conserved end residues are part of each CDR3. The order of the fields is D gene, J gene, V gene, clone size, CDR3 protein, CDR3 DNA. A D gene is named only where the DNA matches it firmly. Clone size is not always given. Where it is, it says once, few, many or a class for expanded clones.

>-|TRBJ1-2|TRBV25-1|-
CASSVSGNYGYTF
TGTGCCAGCAGTGTATCAGGCAACTATGGCTACACCTTC
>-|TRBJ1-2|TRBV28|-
CASSLDRVYGYTF
TGTGCCAGCAGCCTAGATCGGGTGTATGGCTACACCTTC
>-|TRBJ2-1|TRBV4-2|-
CASSQENSYEQFF
TGTGCCAGCAGCCAAGAGAACAGCTATGAGCAGTTCTTC
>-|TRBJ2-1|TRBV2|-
CASSSGTRNEQFF
TGTGCCAGCAGTTCCGGGACAAGGAATGAGCAGTTCTTC
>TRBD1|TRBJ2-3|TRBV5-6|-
CASSFRGTGVSDTQYF
TGTGCCAGCAGCTTTCGTGGGACAGGGGTTAGCGATACGCAGTATTTT
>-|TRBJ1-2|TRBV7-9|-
CASSSGGFGPRSYGYTF
TGTGCCAGCAGCTCGGGGGGTTTTGGGCCGCGATCCTATGGCTACACCTTC
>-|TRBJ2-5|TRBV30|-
CAWSVQHMYQETQYF
TGTGCCTGGAGTGTACAGCATATGTACCAAGAGACCCAGTACTTC
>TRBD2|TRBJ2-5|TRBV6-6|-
CASSYARSGGRETQYF
TGTGCCAGCAGTTACGCGCGTAGCGGGGGGAGGGAGACCCAGTACTTC
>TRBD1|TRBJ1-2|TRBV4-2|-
CASSQAPTSRTGGNYGYTF
TGTGCCAGCAGCCAAGCCCCAACCTCCCGGACAGGGGGAAACTATGGCTACACCTTC
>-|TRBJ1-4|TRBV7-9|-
CASSLGATNEKLFF
TGTGCCAGCAGCTTAGGAGCCACTAATGAAAAACTGTTTTTT
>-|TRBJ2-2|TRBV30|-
CAWSVALFTGELFF
TGTGCCTGGAGCGTAGCGCTTTTCACCGGGGAGCTGTTTTTT
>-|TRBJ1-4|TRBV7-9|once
CASSEQGVEKLFF
TGTGCCAGCAGCGAGCAGGGTGTTGAAAAACTGTTTTTT
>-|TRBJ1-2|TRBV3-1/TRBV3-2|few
CASSQGAFYGYTF
TGTGCCAGCAGCCAGGGGGCATTCTATGGCTACACCTTC
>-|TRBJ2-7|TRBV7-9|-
CASSARYEQYF
TGTGCCAGCAGCGCGCGGTACGAGCAGTACTTC
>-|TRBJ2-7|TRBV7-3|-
CASSLSAGSHYEQYF
TGTGCCAGCAGCTTATCCGCGGGGTCCCACTACGAGCAGTACTTC
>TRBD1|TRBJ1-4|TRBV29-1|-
CSAQTGGDEKLFF
TGCAGCGCTCAGACAGGGGGCGATGAAAAACTGTTTTTT
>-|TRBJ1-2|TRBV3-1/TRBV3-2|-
CASSQYPDPGTF
TGTGCCAGCAGCCAATACCCCGACCCGGGCACCTTC
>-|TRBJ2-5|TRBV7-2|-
CASSLTVETQYF
TGTGCCAGCAGCTTAACGGTGGAGACCCAGTACTTC
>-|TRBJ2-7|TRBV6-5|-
CASSQNRYEQYF
TGTGCCAGCAGTCAGAACAGGTACGAGCAGTACTTC
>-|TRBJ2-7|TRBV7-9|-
CASSHPERTIHEQYF
TGTGCCAGCAGCCACCCCGAGCGAACTATCCACGAGCAGTACTTC
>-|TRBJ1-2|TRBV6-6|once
CASTNRGTGREGYTF
TGTGCCAGCACTAATAGGGGAACAGGGAGGGAAGGCTACACCTTC
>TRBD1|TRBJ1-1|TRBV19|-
CASSRPGTGGTEAFF
TGTGCCAGTAGTAGACCCGGGACAGGGGGCACTGAAGCTTTCTTT
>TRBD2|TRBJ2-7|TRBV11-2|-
CASSLGAGVTYEQYF
TGTGCCAGCAGCTTAGGTGCGGGAGTGACCTACGAGCAGTACTTC
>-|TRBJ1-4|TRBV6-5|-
CASSLTGSPIVKLFF
TGTGCCAGCAGTCTAACCGGGAGCCCGATAGTAAAACTGTTTTTT
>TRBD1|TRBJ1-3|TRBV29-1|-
CSVGGQGDSGNTIYF
TGCAGCGTTGGCGGACAGGGGGACTCTGGAAACACCATATATTTT
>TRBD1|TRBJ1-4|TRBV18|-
CASSPFTGATNEKLFF
TGTGCCAGCTCACCATTCACAGGGGCAACTAATGAAAAACTGTTTTTT
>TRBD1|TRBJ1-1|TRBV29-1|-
CSVEGIMDRGVGAFF
TGCAGCGTTGAAGGAATCATGGACAGGGGCGTTGGTGCTTTCTTT
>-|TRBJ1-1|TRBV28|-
CASSLFGTLMNTEAFF
TGTGCCAGCAGTTTATTCGGGACACTCATGAACACTGAAGCTTTCTTT
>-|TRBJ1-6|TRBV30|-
CAWSSGFSGSPLHF
TGTGCCTGGAGTTCAGGGTTTTCAGGTTCACCCCTCCACTTT
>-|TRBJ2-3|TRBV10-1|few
CASSTQGSDTQYF
TGCGCCAGCAGTACGCAGGGCTCAGATACGCAGTATTTT
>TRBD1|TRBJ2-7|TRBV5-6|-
CASSLAGRTGLPYEQYF
TGTGCCAGCAGCTTGGCAGGACGGACAGGCCTCCCCTACGAGCAGTACTTC
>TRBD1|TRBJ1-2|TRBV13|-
CASSFGTGGGYTF
TGTGCCAGCAGTTTCGGGACAGGGGGTGGCTACACCTTC
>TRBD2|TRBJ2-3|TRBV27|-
CASSPKGLAGGPGGTDTQYF
TGTGCCAGCAGTCCTAAGGGACTAGCGGGAGGGCCTGGGGGCACAGATACGCAGTATTTT
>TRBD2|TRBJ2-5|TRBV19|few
CASSTLAGYQETQYF
TGTGCCAGTAGTACACTAGCGGGGTACCAAGAGACCCAGTACTTC
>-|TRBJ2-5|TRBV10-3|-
CAIKSTQEQETQYF
TGTGCCATCAAATCCACCCAGGAACAAGAGACCCAGTACTTC
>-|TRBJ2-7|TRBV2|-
CASMRGTINYEQYF
TGTGCCAGCATGAGGGGGACGATTAACTACGAGCAGTACTTC
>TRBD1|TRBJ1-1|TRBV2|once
CASSSQGGTEAFF
TGTGCCAGCAGTTCTCAGGGGGGCACTGAAGCTTTCTTT